The 29 T cell receptor beta chains presented below share a single source sample, sequenced in a study of vaccination effects on CD4 cells after COVID-19. Assay: immunoSEQ multiplex PCR; the TCRdb copy retains only in-frame clones and omits some. The sample has approximately 30,000 clones; roughly four fifths are singletons. Their cognate antigens are unknown. It was after more than 8 days of culture that CD4+ T cells were isolated. PCR confirmed that the person was infected with SARS-CoV-2 between March and December 2020. Of the BNT162b2 and mRNA-1273 vaccines, participants received two doses of one or the other. Sequencing used CD4+ T cells from PBMCs cultured without peptide, obtained after COVID-19 vaccination. These receptors were obtained from a human donor who had a prior SARS-CoV-2 infection.

The chain uses TRBV7-2 and TRBJ2-3, with D possibly being TRBD2 (6 bases). The CDR3 is 12 amino acids. CDR1 SGHTA and CDR2 FQGNSA come from the germline V gene. The V end lost 2 bases, the J end lost 10 bases, and 10 bases lay between the germline ends. CDR3 coding DNA: TGTGCCAGCAGCTTATCCAGGGAGGCGCAGTATTTT. Translating gives CASSLSREAQYF.

The chain is built from TRBV5-6 and TRBJ2-1; D unresolved. CDR3 length: 14 residues. CDR1 is SGHDT, CDR2 YYEEEE, per germline. The V end was cut by 2 bases, the J end by 7 bases, with 13 bases between. The CDR3: CASSLVGNGNEQFF. The DNA of the CDR3 is TGTGCCAGCAGCTTAGTAGGGAATGGGAATGAGCAGTTCTTC.

This rearrangement joins TRBV5-5 to TRBJ2-1; D is perhaps TRBD2 (6 bases). This CDR3 contains 15 residues. Germline V CDR1 and CDR2: SGHKS, YYEKEE (reference sequence). The V end lost 4 bases, the J end lost 4 bases, and 15 bases lay between the germline ends. CDR3 in DNA: TGTGCCAGCAGCCTGAGGATGGCGGGGTACAATGAGCAGTTCTTC. Translating it yields CASSLRMAGYNEQFF. The whole variable domain, remainder taken from reference TRBV5-5 and TRBJ2-1, is DAGVTQSPTHLIKTRGQQVTLRCSPISGHKSVSWYQQVLGQGPQFIFQYYEKEERGRGNFPDRFSARQFPNYSSELNVNALLLGDSALYLCASSLRMAGYNEQFFGPGTRLTVL.

The V and J genes are TRBV7-2 and TRBJ2-1; 8 bases match TRBD2. The V and J ends lost 3 bases and 12 bases, in that order; junction bases with no gene match: 4. This CDR3 has 12 amino acids. Germline CDR1 is SGHTA and CDR2 is FQGNSA. The CDR3 reads CASSFRTSLQFF. As DNA, the CDR3 is TGTGCCAGCAGCTTCCGGACTAGCCTGCAGTTCTTC.

The CDR3 region is CASSRTETPDTQYF. The CDR3 region has the DNA TGCGCCAGCAGCCGGACCGAAACCCCAGATACGCAGTATTTT. This chain connects TRBV5-1 to TRBJ2-3; D is undetermined. V dropped 4 bases and J dropped 4 bases, with 13 bases sitting between them. The CDR3 has 14 residues. The germline V gene encodes CDR1 SGHRS and CDR2 YFSETQ.

The chain couples TRBV29-1 to TRBJ1-6; tentatively, D is TRBD1 (6 bases). The CDR3 sequence is 13 residues long. V lost 6 bases and J 10 bases, leaving 16 bases between the germline ends. Germline V gives CDR1 SQVTM, CDR2 ANQGSEA. CDR3 sequence: CSVRDRGGSPLHF. DNA for the CDR3: TGCAGCGTCCGGGACCGAGGGGGATCACCCCTCCACTTT.

This clone was seen more than once but under ten times. The J gene is TRBJ2-7, the V gene TRBV7-9; TRBD2 agrees at 13 bases. This CDR3 region has 19 residues. Unmatched junction bases numbered 9, after V lost 1 base and J lost 0 bases. The germline gives CDR1 SEHNR, CDR2 FQNEAQ (reference sequence). The CDR3 sequence: CASSLERTSGGRSSYEQYF. CDR3 DNA: TGTGCCAGCAGCTTAGAGCGGACTAGCGGGGGCCGAAGCTCCTACGAGCAGTACTTC.

This chain links TRBV7-2 with TRBJ2-2; possibly TRBD2 for D (6 bases). The CDR3 totals 16 residues. Germline CDR1 SGHTA, CDR2 FQGNSA. Trimming took 1 base from V and 0 from J, leaving 9 bases between them. The CDR3 DNA reads TGTGCCAGCAGCTTAGGTAGCGGAACGAACACCGGGGAGCTGTTTTTT. As protein: CASSLGSGTNTGELFF.

The chain carries TRBV3-1 (or the pseudogene TRBV3-2) and TRBJ2-5; 8 bases line up with TRBD2. This CDR3 spans 16 amino acids. With 4 bases clipped from V and 5 bases from J, the junction kept 12 bases outside the gene matches. Germline V gene lookup returns CDR1 LGHDT and CDR2 YNNKEL (reference sequence). CDR3 residues: CASSPGGVSPYETQYF. The CDR3, as DNA: TGTGCCAGCAGCCCCGGGGGGGTCTCTCCTTATGAGACCCAGTACTTC.

The chain is built from TRBV5-6 and TRBJ1-1; D possibly corresponds to TRBD1 (5 bases). This CDR3 spans 13 amino acids. The germline gives CDR1 SGHDT, CDR2 YYEEEE. Trimming took off 0 bases at V and 3 bases at J, with 6 bases between the two ends. As DNA, the CDR3 is TGTGCCAGCAGCTTGGCCAGGGACACTGAAGCTTTCTTT. Translated: CASSLARDTEAFF. The variable domain in full, with the rest retrieved from reference TRBV5-6 and TRBJ1-1, is DAGVTQSPTHLIKTRGQQVTLRCSPKSGHDTVSWYQQALGQGPQFIFQYYEEEERQRGNFPDRFSGHQFPNYSSELNVNALLLGDSALYLCASSLARDTEAFFGQGTRLTVV.

The rearrangement joins TRBV7-2 to TRBJ2-7, with D possibly matching TRBD1 (6 bases). CDR1 SGHTA and CDR2 FQGNSA come from the germline V gene. V lost 0 bases, J lost 0 bases, and 15 bases lay in between. This CDR3 is built from 17 residues. DNA of the CDR3: TGTGCCAGCAGCTTAGCGCTGGGGGCCGTGTACTCCTACGAGCAGTACTTC. It yields the protein CASSLALGAVYSYEQYF. The complete variable domain, with remaining parts taken from reference TRBV7-2 and TRBJ2-7, reads GAGVSQSPSNKVTEKGKDVELRCDPISGHTALYWYRQSLGQGLEFLIYFQGNSAPDKSGLPSDRFSAERTGGSVSTLTIQRTQQEDSAVYLCASSLALGAVYSYEQYFGPGTRLTVT.

The V and J genes are TRBV19 and TRBJ1-2, with D possibly being TRBD1 (5 bases). CDR1 and CDR2 (germline): LNHDA, SQIVND (reference sequence). Between the trimmed V and J ends, which lost 1 base and 0 bases, there was a span of 9 bases. The length of the CDR3 is 15 residues. The CDR3 DNA follows: TGTGCCAGTAGTATAGCCCAGGGTACTAACTATGGCTACACCTTC. As protein: CASSIAQGTNYGYTF.

This clone was seen only a few times. The CDR3 is CASSLLPGQGALQVHEQYF. CDR3 nucleotides: TGCGCCAGCAGCCTCCTCCCGGGACAGGGGGCCCTCCAGGTACACGAGCAGTACTTC. The gene calls are TRBV5-1 and TRBJ2-7, with 12 bases matching TRBD1. Germline CDR1 and CDR2: SGHRS and YFSETQ. This CDR3 is 19 amino acids long. Losses at the gene ends were 4 bases for V and 5 bases for J; bases not matched to a gene: 19.

The chain recombines TRBV4-2 with TRBJ2-5; 7 bases are a match to TRBD2. The V and J ends lost 0 bases and 4 bases, in that order; junction bases with no gene match: 14. CDR3 length equals 18 residues. Germline V gives CDR1 LGHNA, CDR2 YNFKEQ. The CDR3 is CASSQEARGLAEGETQYF. Here the CDR3 DNA reads TGTGCCAGCAGCCAAGAGGCCCGCGGGCTAGCGGAAGGAGAGACCCAGTACTTC.

This rearrangement joins TRBV2 to TRBJ2-1; unclear D gene. Per the germline V gene, CDR1 is SNHLY and CDR2 is FYNNEI. V lost 3 bases and J lost 7, with 13 bases in between. CDR3 length equals 14 residues. The CDR3 reads CASSDTPGRNEQFF. The DNA of the CDR3 is TGTGCCAGCAGTGACACCCCTGGTCGGAATGAGCAGTTCTTC.

The rearrangement links TRBV5-8 to TRBJ1-5; D remains unclear. CDR1 and CDR2 from the germline V gene are SGHTS and YDEGEE. The V gene lost 2 bases and the J gene lost 5 bases, with 14 bases spanning the gap. The CDR3 is 15 residues long. The CDR3 DNA is TGTGCCAGCAGCTTTTTCGGACGGGAAGATCAGCCCCAGCATTTT. Translation: CASSFFGREDQPQHF.

V usage is TRBV15 and J usage is TRBJ1-4, with a weak D call TRBD1 (6 bases). V lost 1 base to trimming and J lost 8 bases, with 11 bases between them. The germline CDR1 and CDR2 sequences are LNHNV and YYDKDF (reference sequence). The CDR3 sequence is 14 residues long. The CDR3 sequence: CATSRARGGEKLFF. The CDR3 region has the DNA TGTGCCACCAGCAGAGCCCGGGGGGGCGAAAAACTGTTTTTT.

This clone appeared once. The J gene is TRBJ2-5, the V gene TRBV12-5, with unresolved D. From germline, CDR1 is LGHNT and CDR2 FRNRAP. The CDR3 is 14 amino acids. With 5 bases removed from V and 1 base from J, the gap between germline ends came to 11 bases. The CDR3 DNA is TGTGCTAGTGGTGGTGACTTGCCCCAAGAGACCCAGTACTTC. It codes for CASGGDLPQETQYF. Complete variable domain (other parts from reference TRBV12-5 and TRBJ2-5): DARVTQTPRHKVTEMGQEVTMRCQPILGHNTVFWYRQTMMQGLELLAYFRNRAPLDDSGMPKDRFSAEMPDATLATLKIQPSEPRDSAVYFCASGGDLPQETQYFGPGTRLLVL.

Comment on this clone: This sample includes further DNA sequences coding for the same CDR3. The CDR3 bases are TGTGCCATCAGTGAGTCCAGGGGGAGTTATGGCTACACCTTC. Its protein product is CAISESRGSYGYTF. The V call is TRBV10-3, the J call TRBJ1-2, with 7 bases aligning to TRBD1. CDR1 ENHRY and CDR2 SYGVKD come from the germline V gene. This CDR3 region has 14 residues. With 0 bases clipped from V and 5 bases from J, the junction kept 3 bases outside the gene matches.

The sample holds a few counts of this clone. The chain couples TRBV11-3 to TRBJ2-1; D gene unclear. V lost 0 bases to trimming and J lost 5 bases, with 14 bases between them. There are 16 residues in the CDR3. Germline loops: CDR1 SGHNT, CDR2 YENEEA. CDR3 amino acids: CASSLEGRAPNNEQFF. The DNA for the CDR3 is TGTGCCAGCAGCTTAGAGGGTAGGGCACCTAACAATGAGCAGTTCTTC.

The genes are TRBV5-1 and TRBJ1-2, with TRBD1 identical over 9 bases. The CDR3 extends over 16 amino acids. Germline CDR1 reads SGHRS; CDR2 reads YFSETQ. Trimming removed 3 bases from V and 8 bases from J; junction bases left unmatched: 14. CDR3 sequence reads: CASSYEPGQGVHGYTF. CDR3 sequence (DNA): TGCGCCAGCAGCTACGAACCGGGACAGGGTGTACACGGCTACACCTTC. Full variable domain (outside the CDR3, taken from reference TRBV5-1 and TRBJ1-2): KAGVTQTPRYLIKTRGQQVTLSCSPISGHRSVSWYQQTPGQGLQFLFEYFSETQRNKGNFPGRFSGRQFSNSRSEMNVSTLELGDSALYLCASSYEPGQGVHGYTFGSGTRLTVV.

The chain employs TRBV7-3 and TRBJ2-5; TRBD2 aligns across 9 bases. The germline V gene encodes CDR1 SGHTA and CDR2 FQGTGA. With V trimmed by 0 bases and J by 5 bases, 4 bases remained unmatched. The CDR3 runs to 15 residues. CDR3 nucleotide sequence: TGTGCCAGCAGCTTAACACCTAGCGGGGTTGAGACCCAGTACTTC. It encodes CASSLTPSGVETQYF.

This clone occurred a few times. J is TRBJ2-7 and V is TRBV14; 9 positions agree with TRBD2. V trimming: 0 bases; J trimming: 3 bases; junction bases outside the gene matches: 9. This CDR3 is built from 17 residues. Germline V CDR1 and CDR2: SGHDN, FVKESK. CDR3 DNA: TGTGCCAGCAGCCAAGATTCCCTAGCGGGGACTTTCTACGAGCAGTACTTC. Translating it yields CASSQDSLAGTFYEQYF.

V gene TRBV19 combines with J gene TRBJ1-5, with TRBD1 identical over 8 bases. CDR1 and CDR2 from the germline V gene are LNHDA and SQIVND (reference sequence). This CDR3 contains 17 residues. Losses at the gene ends were 4 bases for V and 3 bases for J; bases not matched to a gene: 11. DNA of the CDR3: TGTGCCAGTAGTACTGACAGGGGAGGCCGTAACAATCAGCCCCAGCATTTT. This encodes CASSTDRGGRNNQPQHF.

The chain joins TRBV5-1 to TRBJ2-3, with D perhaps matching TRBD1 or TRBD2 (6 bases each). There are 15 residues in the CDR3. Germline CDR1 and CDR2: SGHRS and YFSETQ. V dropped 2 bases and J dropped 5 bases, with 15 bases sitting between them. CDR3 loop: CASSFDGGRGDTQYF. The CDR3 DNA reads TGCGCCAGCAGCTTTGACGGGGGCCGCGGAGATACGCAGTATTTT.

This clone was recorded only once. The rearrangement links TRBV30 to TRBJ1-4; TRBD1 matches 7 bases. This CDR3 spans 16 amino acids. Losses at the gene ends were 4 bases for V and 4 bases for J; bases not matched to a gene: 12. The germline V gene has CDR1 GTSNPN and CDR2 SVGIG (reference sequence). The CDR3 is CAWTSTTGAINEKLFF. The CDR3 nucleotides are TGTGCCTGGACATCTACCACAGGGGCTATTAATGAAAAACTGTTTTTT.

As concerns this clone: Within the sample, other DNA sequences also encode this same CDR3. The genes are TRBV7-9 and TRBJ2-4, with D possibly TRBD2 on 6 matching bases. This CDR3 spans 15 amino acids. V lost 5 bases and J 0 bases, leaving 11 bases between the germline ends. Germline CDR1 reads SEHNR; CDR2 reads FQNEAQ (reference sequence). CDR3 sequence reads: CASSLVGGAKNIQYF. For the CDR3, the DNA is TGTGCCAGCAGCCTCGTGGGGGGAGCCAAAAACATTCAGTACTTC.

V usage is TRBV7-6 and J usage is TRBJ2-1, with 13 bases fitting TRBD2. J was trimmed by 6 bases and V by 1 base; bases with no gene match: 6. The CDR3 extends over 17 amino acids. Germline assignment: CDR1 SGHVS and CDR2 FNYEAQ. The CDR3 loop is CASSLDTGLAGFNEQFF. CDR3 in DNA: TGTGCCAGCAGCTTAGATACGGGACTAGCGGGATTCAATGAGCAGTTCTTC.

This clone was seen only once. CDR3 residues: CASTEGPGGIGANVLTF. The CDR3 DNA reads TGTGCCAGTACGGAGGGACCGGGGGGTATTGGGGCCAACGTCCTGACTTTC. The chain carries TRBV19 and TRBJ2-6; 7 nucleotides match TRBD2. Per germline, CDR1 LNHDA and CDR2 SQIVND (reference sequence). The CDR3 extends over 17 amino acids. Trimming cost V 7 bases and J 3 bases; bases outside gene matches: 12.